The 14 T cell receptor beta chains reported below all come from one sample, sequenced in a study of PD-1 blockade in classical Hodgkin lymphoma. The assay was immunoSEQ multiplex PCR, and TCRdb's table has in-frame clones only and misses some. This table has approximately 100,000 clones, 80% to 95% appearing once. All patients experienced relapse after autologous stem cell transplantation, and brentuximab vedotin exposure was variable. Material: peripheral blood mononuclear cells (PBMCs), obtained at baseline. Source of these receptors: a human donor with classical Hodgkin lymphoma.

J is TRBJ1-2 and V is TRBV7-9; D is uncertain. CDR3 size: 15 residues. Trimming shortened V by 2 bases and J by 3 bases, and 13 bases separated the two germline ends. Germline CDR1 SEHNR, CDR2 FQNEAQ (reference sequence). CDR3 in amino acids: CASSLRLSDHYGYTF. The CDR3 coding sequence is TGTGCCAGCAGCTTAAGGCTGTCAGATCACTATGGCTACACCTTC.

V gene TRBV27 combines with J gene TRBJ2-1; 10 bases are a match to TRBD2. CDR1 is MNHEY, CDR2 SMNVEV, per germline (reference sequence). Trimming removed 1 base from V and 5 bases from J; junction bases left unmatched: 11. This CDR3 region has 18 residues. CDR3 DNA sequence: TGTGCCAGCAGTTTATTCCCCCCAACTAGCGGGGCGGACAATGAGCAGTTCTTC. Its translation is CASSLFPPTSGADNEQFF.

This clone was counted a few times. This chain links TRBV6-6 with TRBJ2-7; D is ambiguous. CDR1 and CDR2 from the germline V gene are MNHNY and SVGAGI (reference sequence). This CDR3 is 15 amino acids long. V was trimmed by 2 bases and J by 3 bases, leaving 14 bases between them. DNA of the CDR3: TGTGCCAGCAGTTACAGTTCCCCGACCTACTACGAGCAGTACTTC. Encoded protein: CASSYSSPTYYEQYF.

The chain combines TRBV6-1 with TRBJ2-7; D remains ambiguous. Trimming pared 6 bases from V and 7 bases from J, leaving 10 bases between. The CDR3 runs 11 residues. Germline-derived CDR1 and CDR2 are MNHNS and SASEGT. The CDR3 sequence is CASRLYEEQYF. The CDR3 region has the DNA TGTGCCAGCAGACTATACGAGGAGCAGTACTTC.

The CDR3 spells CASSPRGSNTEAFF. The CDR3 DNA reads TGTGCCAGCAGTCCCAGGGGGTCGAACACTGAAGCTTTCTTT. V gene TRBV6-5 combines with J gene TRBJ1-1; 7 nucleotides line up with TRBD1. There are 14 residues in the CDR3. With 5 bases clipped from V and 1 base from J, the junction kept 4 bases outside the gene matches. Germline assignment: CDR1 MNHEY and CDR2 SVGAGI.

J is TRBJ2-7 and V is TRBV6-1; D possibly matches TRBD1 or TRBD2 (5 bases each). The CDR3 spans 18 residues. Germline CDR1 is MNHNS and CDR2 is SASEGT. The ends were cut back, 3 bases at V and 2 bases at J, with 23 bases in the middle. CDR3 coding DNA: TGTGCCAGCAGTGATAAATATTTTATGGGACGGGCGGCCTACGAGCAGTACTTC. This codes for CASSDKYFMGRAAYEQYF.

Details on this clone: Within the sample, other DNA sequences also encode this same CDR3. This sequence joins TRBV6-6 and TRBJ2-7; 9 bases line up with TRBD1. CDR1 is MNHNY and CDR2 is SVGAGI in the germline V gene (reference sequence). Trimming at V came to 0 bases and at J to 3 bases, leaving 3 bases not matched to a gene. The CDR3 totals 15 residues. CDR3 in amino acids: CASSYSGQGSYEQYF. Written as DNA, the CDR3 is TGTGCCAGCAGTTACTCGGGACAGGGTAGCTACGAGCAGTACTTC.

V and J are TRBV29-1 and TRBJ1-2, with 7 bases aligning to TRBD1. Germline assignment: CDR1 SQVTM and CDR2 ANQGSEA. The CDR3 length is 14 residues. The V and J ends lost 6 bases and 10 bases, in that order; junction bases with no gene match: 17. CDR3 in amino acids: CSVQDRSLSLAYTF. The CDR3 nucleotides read TGCAGCGTACAGGACAGGAGCTTGAGCCTCGCCTACACCTTC.

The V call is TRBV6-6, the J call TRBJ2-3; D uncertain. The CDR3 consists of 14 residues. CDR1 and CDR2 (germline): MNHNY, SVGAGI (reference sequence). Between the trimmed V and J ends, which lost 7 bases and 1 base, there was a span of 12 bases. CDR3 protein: CASTLRSGTDTQYF. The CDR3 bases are TGTGCCAGCACGCTGCGATCTGGCACAGATACGCAGTATTTT.

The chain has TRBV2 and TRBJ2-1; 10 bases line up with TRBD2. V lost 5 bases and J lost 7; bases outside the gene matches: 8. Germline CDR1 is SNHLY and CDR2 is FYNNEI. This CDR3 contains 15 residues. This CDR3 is CASSFDLAGVNEQFF. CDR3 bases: TGTGCCAGCAGTTTTGATCTAGCGGGAGTTAATGAGCAGTTCTTC.

CDR3 residues: CASSFTQGYEQYF. The CDR3 DNA follows: TGTGCCAGCAGCTTCACACAGGGATACGAGCAGTACTTC. The chain combines TRBV7-6 with TRBJ2-7; TRBD1 is a possible D gene (6 bases). CDR1 is SGHVS, CDR2 FNYEAQ, per germline. CDR3 size: 13 residues. V lost 3 bases and J lost 4, with 10 bases in between.

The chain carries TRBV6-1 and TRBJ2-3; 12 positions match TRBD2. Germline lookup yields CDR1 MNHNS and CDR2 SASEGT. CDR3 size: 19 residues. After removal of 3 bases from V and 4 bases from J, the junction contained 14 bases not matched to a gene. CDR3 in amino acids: CASSDVFIGLAGGADTQYF. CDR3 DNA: TGTGCCAGCAGTGATGTGTTCATAGGCCTAGCGGGAGGGGCAGATACGCAGTATTTT.

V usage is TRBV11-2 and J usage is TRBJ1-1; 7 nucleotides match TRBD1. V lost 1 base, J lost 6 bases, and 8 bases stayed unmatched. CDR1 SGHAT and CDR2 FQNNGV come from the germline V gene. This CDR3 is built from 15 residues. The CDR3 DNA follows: TGTGCCAGCAGCTTAGTATCGACAGGGACAGCTGAAGCTTTCTTT. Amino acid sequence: CASSLVSTGTAEAFF.

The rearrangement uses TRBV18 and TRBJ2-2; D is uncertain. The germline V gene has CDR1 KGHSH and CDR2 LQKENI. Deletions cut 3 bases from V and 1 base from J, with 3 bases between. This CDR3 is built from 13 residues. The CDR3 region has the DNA TGTGCCAGCTCACCGTTGAACACCGGGGAGCTGTTTTTT. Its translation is CASSPLNTGELFF.